This T cell receptor beta chain was captured by sequencing in a study of OX40 agonist ivuxolimab in advanced cancers. Study-wide background: Treatment of patients was with ivuxolimab, an agonistic anti-OX40 (CD134) antibody. Across the patients, intravenous ivuxolimab was delivered every 2 weeks at 0.01 to 10 mg/kg. Under the entry rules, prior anti-PD-1, anti-PD-L1 or anti-CTLA-4 therapy was allowed, and about 38% had some. Study outcomes and limitations: Mean expanded clone counts were higher in CD8+ than CD4+ T cells.

The V and J ends lost 5 bases and 0 bases, in that order; junction bases with no gene match: 7. CDR1 is SGHVS, CDR2 FQNEAQ, per germline. The CDR3 spans 16 residues. This clone was picked up a small number of times. Antigen: not known. The protocol was immunoSEQ multiplex PCR, while the TCRdb copy is restricted to in-frame clones and leaves out a portion. Counted here are roughly 82,000 clones, roughly 80% occurring once; the ten biggest clones make up approximately 0.78%. V and J are TRBV7-8 and TRBJ2-5; 9 bases agree with TRBD2. The TCR comes from an adult with an advanced solid tumor such as melanoma, head and neck, liver or kidney cancer. The specimen was CD4+ or CD8+ T cells sorted from blood, collected in a trial of the OX40 agonist ivuxolimab. CDR3 loop: CASSPRSGGNQETQYF. CDR3 in DNA: TGTGCCAGCAGCCCCAGAAGCGGGGGGAACCAAGAGACCCAGTACTTC.